These 27 T cell receptor beta chains originate from one sample sequenced in a study of cytomegalovirus exposure and HLA in healthy donors. 13 Jbeta primers and 60 Vbeta primers were used for the PCR. Profiled with immunoSEQ multiplex PCR; TCRdb holds only in-frame clones, not every one. In the table there are over 40,000 clones, around 58% of which are singletons. Sequencing input: PBMCs. Receptors originate from a man aged 55 to 70 in good health and CMV-seropositive.

The chain carries TRBV7-2 and TRBJ1-5, with D uncertain. The CDR3 totals 15 residues. Trimming took off 6 bases at V and 1 base at J, with 13 bases between the two ends. Looked up from germline, CDR1 is SGHTA and CDR2 is FQGNSA. The DNA for the CDR3 is TGTGCCAGCAGTCCTGAGGCGGTAAGCAATCAGCCCCAGCATTTT. This encodes CASSPEAVSNQPQHF.

This chain links TRBV6-5 with TRBJ1-1; D remains ambiguous. Germline loops: CDR1 MNHEY, CDR2 SVGAGI. The V and J ends lost 6 bases and 2 bases respectively, with 10 bases between them. The CDR3 covers 13 residues. The CDR3 reads CASSRLRNTEAFF. The CDR3 DNA reads TGTGCCAGCAGCCGCCTGAGAAACACTGAAGCTTTCTTT.

This rearrangement joins TRBV6-1 to TRBJ1-2, with TRBD1 identical over 7 bases. The CDR3 extends over 12 amino acids. Trimming cost V 7 bases and J 1 base; bases outside gene matches: 0. Per germline, CDR1 MNHNS and CDR2 SASEGT. CDR3 sequence reads: CASTGGNYGYTF. The CDR3 bases are TGTGCCAGCACAGGGGGTAACTATGGCTACACCTTC.

CDR3 sequence reads: CASSVASGKFDEQFF. CDR3 sequence (DNA): TGTGCCAGCAGCGTAGCTAGCGGGAAATTTGATGAGCAGTTCTTC. The chain is built from TRBV9 and TRBJ2-1; 9 positions match TRBD2. Germline V gene lookup returns CDR1 SGDLS and CDR2 YYNGEE. V trimming: 0 bases; J trimming: 8 bases; junction bases outside the gene matches: 6. The CDR3 is 15 amino acids.

This sequence joins TRBV7-3 and TRBJ2-7; TRBD2 matches 9 bases. V was clipped by 2 bases and J by 0 bases; unmatched bases: 5. Germline CDR1 SGHTA, CDR2 FQGTGA. The CDR3 is 16 residues long. As DNA, the CDR3 is TGTGCCAGCAGCTTACTAGCGGGGCTCAGCTCCTACGAGCAGTACTTC. Translating it yields CASSLLAGLSSYEQYF.

This clone was observed a handful of times. This chain connects TRBV6-1 to TRBJ2-5; 8 bases are a match to TRBD1. The trim removed 0 bases at V and 6 bases at J, leaving 6 bases unmatched. The CDR3 has 15 residues. CDR1 is MNHNS, CDR2 SASEGT, per germline. CDR3 in DNA: TGTGCCAGCAGTGAAGCGGCAGGGGGCATAAAGACCCAGTACTTC. Residues: CASSEAAGGIKTQYF.

CDR3 DNA: TGTGCCAGCCGACAGGGGGAATGGAACACTGAAGCTTTCTTT. Protein: CASRQGEWNTEAFF. The chain is built from TRBV28 and TRBJ1-1; 9 positions agree with TRBD1. Germline V lookup: CDR1 MDHEN, CDR2 SYDVKM. The V gene end was trimmed by 8 bases and the J gene end by 1 base; junction bases not matched to a gene: 5. CDR3 size: 14 residues.

The J gene is TRBJ1-1, the V gene TRBV19; no clear D. V was shortened by 3 bases and J by 0 bases, with 8 bases between the two germline ends. The CDR3 runs 14 residues. Germline V CDR1 and CDR2: LNHDA, SQIVND (reference sequence). CDR3 DNA: TGTGCCAGTAGTATTAGTAGCATGAACACTGAAGCTTTCTTT. Its protein is CASSISSMNTEAFF.

The rearrangement uses TRBV7-9 and TRBJ2-1, with 12 bases lining up with TRBD2. Unmatched junction bases numbered 9, after V lost 5 bases and J lost 7 bases. Germline V gives CDR1 SEHNR, CDR2 FQNEAQ (reference sequence). This CDR3 is 16 amino acids long. The CDR3 DNA sequence: TGTGCCAGCAGCCCACCTGGACTAGCGGGAAAGAATGAGCAGTTCTTC. This sequence encodes CASSPPGLAGKNEQFF.

This clone was observed a few times. CDR3 loop: CASRHDRGPTEAFF. The CDR3 DNA reads as TGTGCCAGCAGACATGACAGGGGGCCAACGGAAGCTTTCTTT. This chain connects TRBV7-9 to TRBJ1-1; 10 bases are a match to TRBD1. CDR3 length: 14 amino acids. V lost 6 bases to trimming and J lost 8 bases; unmatched junction nucleotides: 9. Germline CDR1 reads SEHNR; CDR2 reads FQNEAQ (reference sequence).

The chain links TRBV13 to TRBJ1-3; D is uncertain. Germline assignment: CDR1 PRHDT and CDR2 FYEKMQ (reference sequence). This CDR3 is built from 15 residues. Trimming pared 5 bases from V and 0 bases from J, leaving 11 bases between. This CDR3 reads CASSLRGPSGNTIYF. The DNA for the CDR3 is TGTGCCAGCAGCCTCAGAGGGCCCTCTGGAAACACCATATATTTT.

The chain is built from TRBV5-6 and TRBJ2-5, with 7 positions matching TRBD2. Germline loops: CDR1 SGHDT, CDR2 YYEEEE. Trimming took 0 bases from V and 5 from J; bases not matched to a gene: 10. The CDR3 contains 16 residues. The CDR3 coding sequence is TGTGCCAGCAGCTTGGCCGGAGGCGGGAGCGTGGAGACCCAGTACTTC. It translates to CASSLAGGGSVETQYF.

The V and J genes are TRBV30 and TRBJ1-1; the D is unclear. Germline CDR1 reads GTSNPN; CDR2 reads SVGIG (reference sequence). V lost 0 bases and J 4 bases, leaving 12 bases between the germline ends. The CDR3 is 14 residues long. Written as DNA, the CDR3 is TGTGCCTGGAGTGTAGGAGGGCTGGTCACTGAAGCTTTCTTT. This sequence encodes CAWSVGGLVTEAFF.

The chain has TRBV15 and TRBJ2-7; D might be TRBD1 (6 bases). CDR1 and CDR2 from the germline V gene are LNHNV and YYDKDF (reference sequence). The V end was cut by 0 bases, the J end by 4 bases, with 13 bases between. The CDR3 is made up of 15 amino acids. Here the CDR3 reads CATSRDFARGYEQYF. CDR3 in DNA: TGTGCCACCAGCAGAGATTTCGCCAGGGGATACGAGCAGTACTTC.

CDR3 protein: CASGHRGRDEQYF. CDR3 in DNA: TGTGCCAGTGGGCACAGGGGGCGCGACGAGCAGTACTTC. The chain couples TRBV19 to TRBJ2-7, with 9 bases aligning to TRBD1. The CDR3 totals 13 residues. Germline values: CDR1 LNHDA, CDR2 SQIVND (reference sequence). With V trimmed by 8 bases and J by 5 bases, 7 bases remained unmatched. The full variable domain, rest sourced from reference TRBV19 and TRBJ2-7, is DGGITQSPKYLFRKEGQNVTLSCEQNLNHDAMYWYRQDPGQGLRLIYYSQIVNDFQKGDIAEGYSVSREKKESFPLTVTSAQKNPTAFYLCASGHRGRDEQYFGPGTRLTVT.

This chain uses TRBV29-1 with TRBJ2-1; 10 bases agree with TRBD2. The V segment lost 3 bases and the J segment 4 bases; nucleotides outside the gene matches: 6. The CDR3 has 15 residues. CDR1 and CDR2 from the germline V gene are SQVTM and ANQGSEA. The CDR3, as DNA: TGCAGCGTTGATGAGAGTAGCGGGAGGTACAATGAGCAGTTCTTC. This gives the protein CSVDESSGRYNEQFF.

This chain joins TRBV7-4 and TRBJ2-1; 11 bases are shared with TRBD2. The junction had 13 bases not matched to a gene; V was cut back by 2 bases and J by 4 bases. Per germline, CDR1 SGHVT and CDR2 SQSDAQ. The CDR3 is 19 residues long. CDR3 nucleotides: TGTGCCAGCAGCTTATCAGGGCCCAGGGGACTAGCGGTATACAATGAGCAGTTCTTC. As protein: CASSLSGPRGLAVYNEQFF.

The chain employs TRBV27 and TRBJ2-5; 7 nucleotides agree with TRBD2. The J call may be in error: the DNA end matches TRBJ2-7 better. The germline CDR1 and CDR2 sequences are MNHEY and SMNVEV (reference sequence). CDR3 size: 18 residues. The CDR3 sequence: CASSFLRGGDYPSYEQYF. The DNA for the CDR3 is TGTGCCAGCAGTTTCTTACGAGGCGGGGACTACCCATCCTACGAGCAGTACTTC.

The rearrangement joins TRBV27 to TRBJ1-5; 10 bases are a match to TRBD1. Germline CDR1 MNHEY, CDR2 SMNVEV (reference sequence). The CDR3 is made up of 14 amino acids. V trimming: 7 bases; J trimming: 4 bases; junction bases outside the gene matches: 4. The CDR3 reads CASTAGQGNQPQHF. The CDR3 coding sequence is TGTGCCAGCACCGCGGGACAGGGGAATCAGCCCCAGCATTTT.

The chain combines TRBV5-1 with TRBJ1-1, with TRBD1 matching over 9 bases. Per the germline V gene, CDR1 is SGHRS and CDR2 is YFSETQ. There are 14 residues in the CDR3. V trimming: 4 bases; J trimming: 7 bases; junction bases outside the gene matches: 8. CDR3 region: CASSARQGEGEAFF. CDR3 nucleotide sequence: TGCGCCAGCAGCGCTAGACAGGGGGAGGGTGAAGCTTTCTTT.

The V and J genes are TRBV4-3 and TRBJ2-1; TRBD2 might be the D (6 bases). CDR1 is LGHNA and CDR2 is YSLEER in the germline V gene. This CDR3 region has 16 residues. Trimming removed 1 base at V and 0 bases at J, with 10 bases between. The DNA of the CDR3 is TGCGCCAGCAGCCAAGCTTTCGGGAGCTCCTACAATGAGCAGTTCTTC. This sequence encodes CASSQAFGSSYNEQFF.

The sample holds a few counts of this clone. The J gene is TRBJ2-1, the V gene TRBV7-9; D is uncertain. V lost 1 base and J lost 12, with 7 bases in between. Germline V gene lookup returns CDR1 SEHNR and CDR2 FQNEAQ (reference sequence). There are 11 residues in the CDR3. The CDR3 DNA follows: TGTGCCAGCAGCTTAGGGAGTCGGCAGTTCTTC. Translating it yields CASSLGSRQFF.

The chain joins TRBV4-2 to TRBJ2-5, with 9 bases that match TRBD1. Per the germline V gene, CDR1 is LGHNA and CDR2 is YNFKEQ. The CDR3 loop spans 15 amino acids. J lost 1 base, V lost 0 bases, and 0 bases had no gene match. In nucleotides, the CDR3 is TGTGCCAGCAGCCAAGAGACAGGGGGCCAAGAGACCCAGTACTTC. Protein sequence: CASSQETGGQETQYF.

The chain uses TRBV5-4 and TRBJ2-1, with TRBD2 matching over 8 bases. With V trimmed by 2 bases and J by 8 bases, 9 bases remained unmatched. Germline CDR1 reads SGHNT; CDR2 reads YYREEE (reference sequence). The CDR3 is 15 residues long. The CDR3 reads CASSFTSGRGDEQFF. CDR3 bases: TGTGCCAGCAGCTTTACTAGCGGAAGGGGGGATGAGCAGTTCTTC.

This clone was found a few times. The V gene is TRBV10-3, the J gene TRBJ2-1, with 10 nucleotides matching TRBD1. V was clipped by 0 bases and J by 7 bases; unmatched bases: 24. The CDR3 extends over 22 amino acids. CDR1 and CDR2 from the germline V gene are ENHRY and SYGVKD. The DNA for the CDR3 is TGTGCCATCAGTGAGTCCGACCCGACCTCCCCTACTATCGACAGGGGGCTAAATGAGCAGTTCTTC. Its translation: CAISESDPTSPTIDRGLNEQFF.

A few counts support this clone. The chain is built from TRBV5-6 and TRBJ1-2; D gene unclear. CDR3 length equals 14 residues. Germline CDR1 and CDR2: SGHDT and YYEEEE. Trimming took 4 bases from V and 0 from J, leaving 10 bases between them. CDR3 in DNA: TGTGCCAGCAGCCGCGACGGGACTAACTATGGCTACACCTTC. Its protein product is CASSRDGTNYGYTF.

The chain carries TRBV6-1 and TRBJ2-1; weak D call: TRBD1 (7 bases). The CDR3 loop spans 14 amino acids. Trimming took 6 bases from V and 1 from J, leaving 10 bases between them. The germline V gene encodes CDR1 MNHNS and CDR2 SASEGT. The CDR3 DNA is TGTGCCAGCAGGACAGGGAGGTCCTACAATGAGCAGTTCTTC. Translating it yields CASRTGRSYNEQFF.